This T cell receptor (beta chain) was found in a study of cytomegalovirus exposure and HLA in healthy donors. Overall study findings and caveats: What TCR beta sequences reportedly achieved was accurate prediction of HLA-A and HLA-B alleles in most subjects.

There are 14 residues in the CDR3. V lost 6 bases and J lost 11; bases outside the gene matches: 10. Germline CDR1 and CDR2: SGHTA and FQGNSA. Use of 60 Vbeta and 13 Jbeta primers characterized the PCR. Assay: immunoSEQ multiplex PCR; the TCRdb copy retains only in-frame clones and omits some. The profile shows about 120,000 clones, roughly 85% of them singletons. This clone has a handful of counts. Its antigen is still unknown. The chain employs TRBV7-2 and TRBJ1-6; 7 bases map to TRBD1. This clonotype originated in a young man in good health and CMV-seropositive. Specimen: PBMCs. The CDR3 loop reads CASSPQGVVAPLHF. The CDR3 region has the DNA TGTGCCAGCAGTCCGCAGGGGGTAGTTGCACCCCTCCACTTT.